The clone carrying this T cell receptor (beta chain) was observed a few times. The antigen is not known. The data are from a study of OX40 agonist ivuxolimab in advanced cancers. Study-wide context: The dose-escalation cohort had hepatocellular carcinoma, melanoma, renal cell or head and neck cancer. One patient with hepatocellular carcinoma and two with cutaneous melanoma, three in all, had partial responses.

CDR1 is SGDLS, CDR2 YYNGEE, per germline. The CDR3 is 16 amino acids. Trimming at V came to 3 bases and at J to 4 bases, leaving 9 bases not matched to a gene. The repertoire was sequenced with immunoSEQ multiplex PCR; TCRdb's copy has only in-frame clones and lacks some. This table has 70,000 to 95,000 clones, around 80% appearing once. Study observations and caveats: It was not determined which antigens were specifically recognized by the peripheral T cells that had undergone clonal expansion.

Sequenced here: CD4+ or CD8+ T cells sorted from blood, sampled in a trial of the OX40 agonist ivuxolimab. The receptor's source is an adult with an advanced solid tumor such as melanoma, head and neck, liver or kidney cancer. This sequence joins TRBV9 and TRBJ2-3; 9 nucleotides match TRBD1. The CDR3 DNA follows: TGTGCCAGCAGCGAACAGGGGGCCGCCCCCGCAGATACGCAGTATTTT. This gives the protein CASSEQGAAPADTQYF.